The 14 T cell receptor beta chains in this list originate from one sample, sequenced in a study of T cells after yellow fever vaccination. Each CDR3 protein gets one entry after TCRdb re-called the 5' RACE reads with MiXCR. The sample yields under 300,000 distinct CDR3 sequences, approximately 6.8% seen once. Material: CD4+ T cells sorted from PBMCs, obtained on the day of the yellow fever booster vaccination. The origin of the receptors is a man younger than 40 who received the YFV17D yellow fever vaccine.

The genes are TRBV6-2 or TRBV6-3 and TRBJ2-5, with D perhaps TRBD2 (6 bases). Deletions cut 7 bases from V and 0 bases from J, with 15 bases between. Germline CDR1 reads MNHEY; CDR2 reads SVGEGT. The CDR3 consists of 15 residues. The DNA of the CDR3 is TGTGCCAGCAATTTCAAACCGGGAGACCAAGAGACCCAGTACTTC. Protein: CASNFKPGDQETQYF.

V gene TRBV12-3 or TRBV12-4 combines with J gene TRBJ2-2; no definite D call. Trimming left V 6 bases short and J 2 bases short, with 7 bases between. CDR3 length equals 13 residues. The CDR3 region is CASRSDNTGELFF. CDR3 nucleotides: TGTGCCAGCAGATCGGATAACACCGGGGAGCTGTTTTTT.

This clonotype was counted ten times or more. This chain uses TRBV10-3 with TRBJ2-6, with D unresolved. CDR3 length: 15 amino acids. V was cut by 8 bases and J by 1 base, with 12 bases left in between. Germline lookup yields CDR1 ENHRY and CDR2 SYGVKD. The CDR3 spells CAISNDPSGANVLTF. The CDR3 DNA reads as TGTGCCATCTCGAATGACCCTTCTGGGGCCAACGTCCTGACTTTC.

The chain links TRBV20-1 to TRBJ2-1; D may be TRBD2 (5 bases). Germline CDR1 DFQATT, CDR2 SNEGSKA (reference sequence). V lost 6 bases and J 4 bases, leaving 16 bases between the germline ends. This CDR3 comprises 14 residues. The CDR3 loop is CSANLRRVYNEQFF. The DNA for the CDR3 is TGCAGTGCCAATCTAAGGCGGGTGTACAATGAGCAGTTCTTC.

In DNA form, the CDR3 reads TGTGCCAGCAGTTTATCGATACGGGGTTACGAGCAGTACTTC. It encodes CASSLSIRGYEQYF. This chain uses TRBV27 with TRBJ2-7; maybe TRBD2 (5 bases). Germline loops: CDR1 MNHEY, CDR2 SMNVEV (reference sequence). This CDR3 contains 14 residues. The V gene lost 0 bases and the J gene lost 4 bases, with 10 bases spanning the gap.

V is TRBV5-6 and J is TRBJ2-3; weak D call: TRBD2 (6 bases). CDR1 and CDR2 from the germline V gene are SGHDT and YYEEEE. V was trimmed by 0 bases and J by 6 bases, leaving 20 bases between them. This CDR3 is built from 17 residues. Here the CDR3 DNA reads TGTGCCAGCAGCTTGGTTGGAGCGGCGGGAAAGGGGGATACGCAGTATTTT. It codes for CASSLVGAAGKGDTQYF.

This clonotype was found many times. The chain links TRBV20-1 to TRBJ2-3; D uncertain. Per the germline V gene, CDR1 is DFQATT and CDR2 is SNEGSKA (reference sequence). The CDR3 spans 12 residues. The CDR3, as DNA: TGCACCGAACTTGGACCGAGGGATACGCAGTATTTT. Its protein product is CTELGPRDTQYF.

Notes on this clonotype: This may come from a read error, since a much larger clone is one base off. V and J are TRBV19 and TRBJ2-1; 13 nucleotides align to TRBD2. The CDR3 covers 15 residues. CDR1 LNHDA and CDR2 SQIVND come from the germline V gene (reference sequence). The CDR3 region is CARSSLAGGSAEQSF. As DNA, the CDR3 is TGTGCCAGAAGCTCACTAGCGGGAGGGTCGGCTGAGCAGTCCTTC. Based on the CDR3 plus reference TRBV19 and TRBJ2-1, the full variable domain is DGGITQSPKYLFRKEGQNVTLSCEQNLNHDAMYWYRQDPGQGLRLIYYSQIVNDFQKGDIAEGYSVSREKKESFPLTVTSAQKNPTAFYLCARSSLAGGSAEQSFGPGTRLTVL.

This clonotype was recorded a few times. The chain couples TRBV5-1 to TRBJ2-3; D tentatively reads TRBD1 or TRBD2 (5 bases each). Germline CDR1 reads SGHRS; CDR2 reads YFSETQ. This CDR3 has 17 amino acids. Trimming removed 4 bases from V and 4 bases from J, with 22 bases in between. CDR3 region: CASSLPGPTERADTQYF. CDR3 DNA sequence: TGCGCCAGCAGCCTACCGGGACCCACAGAGAGGGCAGATACGCAGTATTTT.

The rearrangement joins TRBV19 to TRBJ2-7, with D unclear. V lost 0 bases, J lost 6 bases, and 12 bases lay in between. This CDR3 region has 14 residues. CDR1 LNHDA and CDR2 SQIVND come from the germline V gene (reference sequence). The CDR3 spells CASSIEGPHGEQYF. DNA of the CDR3: TGTGCCAGTAGTATAGAGGGCCCACATGGCGAGCAGTACTTC.

There are many counts of this clonotype. This chain connects TRBV12-3 or TRBV12-4 to TRBJ2-3; D is unclear. The CDR3 loop spans 11 amino acids. V was cut by 3 bases and J by 7 bases, with 5 bases left in between. The CDR3 protein is CASSLGNTQYF. The CDR3 region has the DNA TGTGCCAGCAGTTTGGGGAATACGCAGTATTTT.

This clonotype was counted at least ten times. The chain joins TRBV18 to TRBJ2-7; D is uncertain. The CDR3 consists of 14 residues. V shed 2 bases and J shed 3 bases, with 11 bases lying between them. Germline CDR1 is KGHSH and CDR2 is LQKENI. The CDR3, as DNA: TGTGCCAGCTCACCAGGATCAAAAGACTACGAGCAGTACTTC. This codes for CASSPGSKDYEQYF.

This clonotype occurred a few times. The V and J genes are TRBV4-3 and TRBJ2-7; 7 nucleotides line up with TRBD2. In germline, CDR1 is LGHNA, CDR2 YSLEER. The CDR3 covers 15 residues. Trimming took 4 bases from V and 0 from J; bases not matched to a gene: 6. The CDR3, as DNA: TGCGCCAGCAGCCGCAGCGGGGCCAGCTCCTACGAGCAGTACTTC. Its translation is CASSRSGASSYEQYF.

There are many counts of this clonotype. The chain couples TRBV7-3 to TRBJ2-3; possible D gene TRBD1, 5 bases. The CDR3 is made up of 14 amino acids. Germline V gives CDR1 SGHTA, CDR2 FQGTGA. V shed 4 bases and J shed 0 bases, with 8 bases lying between them. CDR3 sequence: CASSSAGSTDTQYF. DNA of the CDR3: TGTGCCAGCAGCTCCGCAGGGAGCACAGATACGCAGTATTTT.